The 13 T cell receptor beta chains below were found in one sample sequenced in a study of blood T cell repertoires in COVID-19. The assay was immunoSEQ multiplex PCR, and TCRdb's table has in-frame clones only and misses some. In the table there are approximately 84,000 clones, under 90% of which are singletons. The specimen sequenced was peripheral blood. Every receptor here comes from a human donor with active COVID-19. The donor label of this sample is uncertain.

The chain uses TRBV28 and TRBJ2-5; the D gene is possibly TRBD2 (5 bases). Trimming took 5 bases from V and 2 from J, leaving 12 bases between them. The germline V gene has CDR1 MDHEN and CDR2 SYDVKM. The CDR3 is made up of 14 amino acids. The CDR3, as DNA: TGTGCCAGCAGTAAACCGGGAAGACAAGAGACCCAGTACTTC. Translating it yields CASSKPGRQETQYF.

The rearrangement joins TRBV7-9 to TRBJ2-5; TRBD2 matches 10 bases. The CDR3 runs to 18 residues. Germline values: CDR1 SEHNR, CDR2 FQNEAQ (reference sequence). The ends lost 5 bases at V and 1 base at J; junction bases unmatched: 13. The CDR3 loop is CASSPILASGRFQETQYF. Here the CDR3 DNA reads TGTGCCAGCAGCCCGATTTTGGCTAGCGGGAGATTCCAAGAGACCCAGTACTTC.

V and J are TRBV7-9 and TRBJ2-7, with D perhaps matching TRBD1 (6 bases). CDR1 and CDR2 (germline): SEHNR, FQNEAQ (reference sequence). The V gene lost 4 bases and the J gene lost 6 bases, with 13 bases spanning the gap. The CDR3 totals 13 residues. DNA of the CDR3: TGTGCCAGCAGCTCAGGGGTCTCGGGCGAGCAGTACTTC. Protein: CASSSGVSGEQYF.

The chain employs TRBV4-3 and TRBJ2-4, with TRBD2 identical over 7 bases. Trimming took 0 bases from V and 7 from J; bases not matched to a gene: 6. Germline lookup yields CDR1 LGHNA and CDR2 YSLEER. The CDR3 length is 15 residues. CDR3 residues: CASSQDGRGWNIQYF. CDR3 DNA sequence: TGCGCCAGCAGCCAAGATGGGAGGGGTTGGAACATTCAGTACTTC.

The chain joins TRBV2 to TRBJ2-7; 11 nucleotides match TRBD1. Germline lookup yields CDR1 SNHLY and CDR2 FYNNEI. This CDR3 has 14 amino acids. V lost 8 bases and J lost 2; bases outside the gene matches: 5. CDR3 sequence: CASRDRGFTYEQYF. CDR3 in DNA: TGTGCCAGCCGGGACAGGGGGTTCACCTACGAGCAGTACTTC.

The chain uses TRBV7-9 and TRBJ1-2, with TRBD1 identical over 7 bases. The CDR3 has 17 residues. The V gene's germline CDR1 is SEHNR and CDR2 FQNEAQ (reference sequence). Trimming cost V 1 base and J 2 bases; bases outside gene matches: 10. The CDR3 region has the DNA TGTGCCAGCAGCTTAGTGTTACAGGGGTTGCTGAACTATGGCTACACCTTC. Translating gives CASSLVLQGLLNYGYTF.

The V gene is TRBV4-3, the J gene TRBJ2-7; tentative D call: TRBD2 (6 bases). The ends were cut back, 0 bases at V and 0 bases at J, with 12 bases in the middle. This CDR3 contains 16 residues. In germline, CDR1 is LGHNA, CDR2 YSLEER. The CDR3 bases are TGCGCCAGCAGCCAAGATAGCGGACAAAACTCCTACGAGCAGTACTTC. This sequence encodes CASSQDSGQNSYEQYF.

J is TRBJ1-1 and V is TRBV9; 7 nucleotides match TRBD1. In germline, CDR1 is SGDLS, CDR2 YYNGEE. CDR3 length: 14 amino acids. J lost 0 bases, V lost 3 bases, and 2 bases had no gene match. The CDR3 sequence is CASSAGTVNTEAFF. CDR3 DNA sequence: TGTGCCAGCAGCGCCGGGACAGTGAACACTGAAGCTTTCTTT. The full variable domain, with the rest looked up from reference TRBV9 and TRBJ1-1, is DSGVTQTPKHLITATGQRVTLRCSPRSGDLSVYWYQQSLDQGLQFLIQYYNGEERAKGNILERFSAQQFPDLHSELNLSSLELGDSALYFCASSAGTVNTEAFFGQGTRLTVV.

The CDR3 here is CASSNRPGLAFGDTQYF. The CDR3 DNA reads as TGTGCCAGTAGTAACAGACCGGGACTAGCCTTTGGAGATACGCAGTATTTT. V and J are TRBV19 and TRBJ2-3; TRBD2 matches at 9 bases. Germline V CDR1 and CDR2: LNHDA, SQIVND (reference sequence). With V trimmed by 4 bases and J by 5 bases, 13 bases remained unmatched. The CDR3 has 17 residues.

The rearrangement links TRBV19 to TRBJ1-5; 8 bases are a match to TRBD1. After removal of 3 bases from V and 2 bases from J, the junction contained 3 bases not matched to a gene. This CDR3 spans 15 amino acids. Germline loops: CDR1 LNHDA, CDR2 SQIVND (reference sequence). The CDR3 nucleotides read TGTGCCAGTAGTATCTCGACAGGGGGCAATCAGCCCCAGCATTTT. Translating it yields CASSISTGGNQPQHF.

The count of this clone is one. The rearrangement uses TRBV7-9 and TRBJ2-1; 8 bases are a match to TRBD2. The CDR3 length is 14 residues. Losses at the gene ends were 2 bases for V and 6 bases for J; bases not matched to a gene: 3. The V gene's germline CDR1 is SEHNR and CDR2 FQNEAQ (reference sequence). For the CDR3, the DNA is TGTGCCAGCAGCTTATTCGGGACTAGCAATGAGCAGTTCTTC. Amino acids: CASSLFGTSNEQFF.

This chain links TRBV7-8 with TRBJ1-5; no clear D gene. This CDR3 comprises 12 residues. Germline loops: CDR1 SGHVS, CDR2 FQNEAQ. The ends were cut back, 1 base at V and 6 bases at J, with 4 bases in the middle. The CDR3, as DNA: TGTGCCAGCAGCTTAGTTCGTCAGCCCCAGCATTTT. Protein sequence: CASSLVRQPQHF.

In this sample, this clone turned up once. The V gene is TRBV3-1 (or the pseudogene TRBV3-2), the J gene TRBJ1-6; D is uncertain. Trimming removed 0 bases from V and 13 bases from J, with 13 bases in between. CDR1 and CDR2 from the germline V gene are LGHDT and YNNKEL (reference sequence). The CDR3 is made up of 14 amino acids. This CDR3 is CASSQEGLGAPLHF. The CDR3, as DNA: TGTGCCAGCAGCCAAGAAGGCTTGGGAGCGCCCCTCCACTTT.